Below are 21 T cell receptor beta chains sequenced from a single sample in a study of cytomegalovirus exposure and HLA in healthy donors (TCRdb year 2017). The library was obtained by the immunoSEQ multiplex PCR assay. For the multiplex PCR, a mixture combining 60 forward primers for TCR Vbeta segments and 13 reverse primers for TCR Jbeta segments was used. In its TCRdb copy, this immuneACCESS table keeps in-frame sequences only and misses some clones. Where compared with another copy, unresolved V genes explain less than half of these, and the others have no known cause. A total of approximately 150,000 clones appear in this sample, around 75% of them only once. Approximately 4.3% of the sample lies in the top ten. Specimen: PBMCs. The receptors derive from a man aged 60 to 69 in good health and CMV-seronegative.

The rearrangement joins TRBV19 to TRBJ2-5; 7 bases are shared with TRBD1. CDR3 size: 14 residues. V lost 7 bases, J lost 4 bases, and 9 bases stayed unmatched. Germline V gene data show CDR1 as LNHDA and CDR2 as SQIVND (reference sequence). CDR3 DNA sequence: TGTGCCAGTATGCAGGGAAGGGGGCGAGAGACCCAGTACTTC. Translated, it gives CASMQGRGRETQYF.

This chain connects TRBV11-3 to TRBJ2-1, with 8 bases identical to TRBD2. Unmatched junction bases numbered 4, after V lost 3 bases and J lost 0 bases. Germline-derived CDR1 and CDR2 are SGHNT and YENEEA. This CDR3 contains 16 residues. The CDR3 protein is CASSFWSGSSYNEQFF. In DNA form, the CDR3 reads TGTGCCAGCAGCTTTTGGAGCGGGAGCTCCTACAATGAGCAGTTCTTC.

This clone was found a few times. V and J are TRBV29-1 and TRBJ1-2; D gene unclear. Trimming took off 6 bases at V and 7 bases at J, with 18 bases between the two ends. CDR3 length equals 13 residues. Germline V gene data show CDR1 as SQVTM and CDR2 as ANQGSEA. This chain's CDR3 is CSVDGAGSGGYTF. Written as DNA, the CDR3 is TGCAGCGTCGACGGTGCGGGGTCGGGTGGCTACACCTTC.

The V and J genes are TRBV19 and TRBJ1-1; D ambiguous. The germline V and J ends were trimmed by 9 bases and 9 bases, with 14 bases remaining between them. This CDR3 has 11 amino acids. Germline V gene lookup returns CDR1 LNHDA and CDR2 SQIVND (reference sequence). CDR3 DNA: TGTGCCAGCGGGATCGGCAGTCAAGCTTTCTTT. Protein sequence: CASGIGSQAFF.

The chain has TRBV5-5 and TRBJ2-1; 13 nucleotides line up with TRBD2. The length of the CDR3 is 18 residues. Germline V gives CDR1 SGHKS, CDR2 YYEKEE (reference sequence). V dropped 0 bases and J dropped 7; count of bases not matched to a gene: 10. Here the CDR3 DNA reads TGTGCCAGCAGCTTGGCCCCCCAACTAGCGGGAGGGTGGAATGAGCAGTTCTTC. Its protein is CASSLAPQLAGGWNEQFF.

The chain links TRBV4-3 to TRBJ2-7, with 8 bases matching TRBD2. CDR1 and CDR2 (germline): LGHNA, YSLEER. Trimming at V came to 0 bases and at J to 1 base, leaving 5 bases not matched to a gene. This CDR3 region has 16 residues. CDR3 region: CASSQDAGGGSYEQYF. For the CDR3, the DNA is TGCGCCAGCAGCCAAGATGCGGGGGGTGGATCCTACGAGCAGTACTTC.

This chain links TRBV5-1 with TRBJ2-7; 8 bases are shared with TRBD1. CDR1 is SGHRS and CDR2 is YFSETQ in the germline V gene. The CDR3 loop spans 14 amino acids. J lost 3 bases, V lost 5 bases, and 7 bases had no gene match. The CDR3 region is CASRERTGFYEQYF. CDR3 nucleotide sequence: TGCGCCAGCAGGGAGAGGACAGGGTTCTACGAGCAGTACTTC.

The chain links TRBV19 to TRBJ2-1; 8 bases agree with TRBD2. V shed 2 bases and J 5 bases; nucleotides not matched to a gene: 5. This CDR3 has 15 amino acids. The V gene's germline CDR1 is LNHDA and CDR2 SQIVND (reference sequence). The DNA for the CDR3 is TGTGCCAGTAGTATACAACTAGCGGTCCACAATGAGCAGTTCTTC. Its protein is CASSIQLAVHNEQFF.

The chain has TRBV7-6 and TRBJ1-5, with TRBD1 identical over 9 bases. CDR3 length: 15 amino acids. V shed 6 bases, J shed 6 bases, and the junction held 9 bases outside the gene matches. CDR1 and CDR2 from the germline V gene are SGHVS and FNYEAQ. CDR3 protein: CASSPGTGRGQPQHF. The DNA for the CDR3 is TGTGCCAGCAGTCCCGGGACAGGGCGAGGTCAGCCCCAGCATTTT.

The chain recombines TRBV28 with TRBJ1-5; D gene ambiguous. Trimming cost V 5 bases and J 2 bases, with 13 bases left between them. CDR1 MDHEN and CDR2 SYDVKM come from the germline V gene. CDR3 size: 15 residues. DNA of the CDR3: TGTGCCAGCAGTGTGGAGGGCGCGGGCAATCAGCCCCAGCATTTT. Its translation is CASSVEGAGNQPQHF.

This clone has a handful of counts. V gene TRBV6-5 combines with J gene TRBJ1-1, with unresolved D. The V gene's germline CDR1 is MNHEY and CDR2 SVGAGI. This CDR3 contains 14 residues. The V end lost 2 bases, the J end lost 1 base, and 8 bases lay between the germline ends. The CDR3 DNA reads TGTGCCAGCAGTTACGATCTGGCGAACACTGAAGCTTTCTTT. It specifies CASSYDLANTEAFF.

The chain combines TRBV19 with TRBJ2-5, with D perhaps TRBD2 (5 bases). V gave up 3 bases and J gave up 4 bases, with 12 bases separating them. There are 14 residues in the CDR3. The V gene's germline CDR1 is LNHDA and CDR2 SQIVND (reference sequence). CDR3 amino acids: CASSISAVRETQYF. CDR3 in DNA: TGTGCCAGTAGTATTTCAGCGGTAAGAGAGACCCAGTACTTC.

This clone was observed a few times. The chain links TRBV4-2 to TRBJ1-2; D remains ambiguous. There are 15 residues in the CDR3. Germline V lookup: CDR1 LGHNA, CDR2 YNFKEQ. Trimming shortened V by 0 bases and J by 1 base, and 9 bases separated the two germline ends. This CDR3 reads CASSQDQKSNYGYTF. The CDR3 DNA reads TGTGCCAGCAGCCAAGATCAAAAGAGTAACTATGGCTACACCTTC.

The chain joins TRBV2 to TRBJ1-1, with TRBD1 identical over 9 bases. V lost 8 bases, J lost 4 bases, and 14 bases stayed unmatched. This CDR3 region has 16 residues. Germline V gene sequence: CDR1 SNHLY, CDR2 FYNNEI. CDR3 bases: TGTGCCAGCCCCCTAAACAGGGGGCGAGGAAGCACTGAAGCTTTCTTT. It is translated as CASPLNRGRGSTEAFF.

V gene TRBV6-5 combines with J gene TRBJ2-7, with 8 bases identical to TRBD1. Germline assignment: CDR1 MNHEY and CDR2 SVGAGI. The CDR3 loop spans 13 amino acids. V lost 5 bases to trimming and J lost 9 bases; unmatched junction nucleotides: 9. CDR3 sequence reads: CASSPGQARRQYF. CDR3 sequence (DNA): TGTGCCAGCAGTCCGGGACAGGCCCGTCGGCAGTACTTC.

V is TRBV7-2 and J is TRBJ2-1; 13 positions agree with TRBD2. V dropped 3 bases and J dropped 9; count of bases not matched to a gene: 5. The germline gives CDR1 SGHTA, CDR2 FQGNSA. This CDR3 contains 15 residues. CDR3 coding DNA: TGTGCCAGCAGCTTTACTAGCGGGAGGGCCATTGAGCAGTTCTTC. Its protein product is CASSFTSGRAIEQFF.

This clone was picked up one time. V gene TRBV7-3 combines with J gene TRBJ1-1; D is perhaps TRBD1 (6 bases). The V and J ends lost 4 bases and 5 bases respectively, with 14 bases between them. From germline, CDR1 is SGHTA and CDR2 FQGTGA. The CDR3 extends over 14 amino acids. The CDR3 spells CASSSTGRGTEAFF. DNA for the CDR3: TGTGCCAGCAGCTCCACAGGGAGGGGGACTGAAGCTTTCTTT. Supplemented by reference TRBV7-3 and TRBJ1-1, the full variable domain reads GAGVSQTPSNKVTEKGKYVELRCDPISGHTALYWYRQSLGQGPEFLIYFQGTGAADDSGLPNDRFFAVRPEGSVSTLKIQRTERGDSAVYLCASSSTGRGTEAFFGQGTRLTVV.

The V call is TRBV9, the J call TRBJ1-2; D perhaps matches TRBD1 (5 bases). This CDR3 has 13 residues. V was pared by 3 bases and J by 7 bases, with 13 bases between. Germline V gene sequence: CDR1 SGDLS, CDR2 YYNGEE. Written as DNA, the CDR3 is TGTGCCAGCAGCGCCGCAGGGATTGGTGGCTACACCTTC. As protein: CASSAAGIGGYTF.

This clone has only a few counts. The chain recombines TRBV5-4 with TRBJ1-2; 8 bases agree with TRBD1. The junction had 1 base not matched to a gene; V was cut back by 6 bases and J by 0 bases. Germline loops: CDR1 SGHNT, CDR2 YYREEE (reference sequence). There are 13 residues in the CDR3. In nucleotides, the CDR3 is TGTGCCAGCATGGACAGGGCTAACTATGGCTACACCTTC. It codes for CASMDRANYGYTF.

The CDR3 loop reads CASRKGIEADTQYF. CDR3 bases: TGCGCCAGCAGAAAAGGAATAGAGGCAGATACGCAGTATTTT. This chain uses TRBV5-1 with TRBJ2-3, with D hard to call. The V gene lost 5 bases and the J gene lost 4 bases, with 14 bases spanning the gap. The CDR3 runs to 14 residues. Looked up from germline, CDR1 is SGHRS and CDR2 is YFSETQ.

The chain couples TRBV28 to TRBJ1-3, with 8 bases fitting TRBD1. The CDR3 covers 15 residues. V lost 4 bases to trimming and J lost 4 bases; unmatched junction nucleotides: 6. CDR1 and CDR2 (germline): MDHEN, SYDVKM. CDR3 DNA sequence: TGTGCCAGCAGTTCACCGGGACAGGACGGAAACACCATATATTTT. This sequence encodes CASSSPGQDGNTIYF.